This T cell receptor beta chain came from a study of OX40 agonist ivuxolimab in advanced cancers. Study findings and constraints: Both CD4+ and CD8+ T cell populations in blood had undergone clonal expansion by week 6 at 0.1 to 3.0 mg/kg.

The CDR3 extends over 13 amino acids. The germline gives CDR1 SGHTA, CDR2 FQGNSA. V shed 5 bases and J shed 5 bases, with 12 bases lying between them. Sequenced by immunoSEQ multiplex PCR; TCRdb stores in-frame clones only, minus some. Of about 70,000 clones listed, approximately 80% are singletons. As to this clone: The antigen is not known.

If patients had autoimmune disease history or systemic immunosuppression, they were excluded. At baseline, cycle 4 day 1, and cycle 7 day 1, blood was sampled. This specimen consisted of CD4+ or CD8+ T cells sorted from blood, obtained in a trial of the OX40 agonist ivuxolimab. The genes are TRBV7-2 and TRBJ2-5, with D possibly being TRBD2 (6 bases). This clonotype originated in an adult with an advanced solid tumor such as melanoma, head and neck, liver or kidney cancer. The chain's CDR3 is CASSQTSLETQYF. The CDR3 coding sequence is TGTGCCAGCAGCCAGACTAGTTTGGAGACCCAGTACTTC.